Listed below are T cell receptor beta chains from one sample, sequenced in a study of OX40 agonist ivuxolimab in advanced cancers. Sequenced by immunoSEQ multiplex PCR; TCRdb stores in-frame clones only, minus some. The repertoire has tens of thousands of clones, just over 85% of them found once; the top ten carry 0.65% to 0.95%. The specimen comprised CD4+ or CD8+ T cells sorted from blood, sampled in a trial of the OX40 agonist ivuxolimab. The receptors originated from an adult with an advanced solid tumor such as melanoma, head and neck, liver or kidney cancer. Both conserved end residues are part of each CDR3. A D gene is named only where the DNA matches it firmly. Clone size is not always given. Where it is, it says once, few, many or a class for expanded clones.

J gene | CDR3 length | V gene | clone size | D gene | CDR3 protein | CDR3 DNA
TRBJ2-2 | 15 | TRBV5-6 | . | . | CASSAVGMAAGELFF | TGTGCCAGCAGCGCTGTAGGGATGGCTGCCGGGGAGCTGTTTTTT
TRBJ2-3 | 16 | TRBV11-3 | once | TRBD2 | CASSPGLAGYTDTQYF | TGTGCCAGCAGCCCGGGACTAGCGGGATACACAGATACGCAGTATTTT
TRBJ2-1 | 12 | TRBV2 | . | . | CASSQDHNEQFF | TGTGCCAGCAGTCAAGATCACAATGAGCAGTTCTTC
TRBJ1-3 | 16 | TRBV18 | few | TRBD1 | CASSRDRGTIGNTIYF | TGTGCCAGCTCAAGGGACAGGGGGACTATTGGAAACACCATATATTTT
TRBJ1-1 | 13 | TRBV29-1 | . | . | CSVGMGADTEAFF | TGCAGCGTTGGAATGGGGGCTGACACTGAAGCTTTCTTT
TRBJ2-3 | 12 | TRBV27 | . | . | CASSLNTDTQYF | TGTGCCAGCAGCCTCAACACAGATACGCAGTATTTT
TRBJ2-2 | 16 | TRBV9 | . | . | CASSQGVNLNTGELFF | TGTGCCAGCAGCCAAGGGGTTAATTTGAACACCGGGGAGCTGTTTTTT
TRBJ2-1 | 14 | TRBV30 | . | . | CAWSTSNPYNEQFF | TGTGCCTGGAGTACCTCCAATCCCTACAATGAGCAGTTCTTC
TRBJ2-5 | 15 | TRBV6-6 | once | TRBD2 | CASRSLAGADETQYF | TGTGCCAGCAGATCCTTAGCGGGAGCAGATGAGACCCAGTACTTC
TRBJ2-1 | 16 | TRBV6-5 | once | TRBD2 | CASSYLLAGVVNEQFF | TGTGCCAGCAGTTATCTGCTAGCGGGAGTAGTTAATGAGCAGTTCTTC
TRBJ2-5 | 16 | TRBV2 | once | TRBD1 | CASSRQGQTNQETQYF | TGTGCCAGCAGTAGACAGGGACAGACTAACCAAGAGACCCAGTACTTC
TRBJ2-1 | 16 | TRBV7-9 | . | . | CASSLSGSRVSSEQFF | TGTGCCAGCAGCTTAAGCGGAAGCCGGGTCAGTAGTGAGCAGTTCTTC
TRBJ2-7 | 14 | TRBV10-3 | . | . | CAISEGIPTYEQYF | TGTGCCATCAGCGAGGGCATTCCGACCTACGAGCAGTACTTC
TRBJ2-7 | 15 | TRBV7-9 | once | . | CASSSRDLSSYEQYF | TGTGCCAGCAGCTCCCGGGATCTGAGCTCCTACGAGCAGTACTTC
TRBJ2-7 | 16 | TRBV30 | . | . | CAWSASGGGAVYEQYF | TGTGCCTGGAGCGCTAGCGGAGGGGGGGCGGTCTACGAGCAGTACTTC
TRBJ1-1 | 13 | TRBV6-6 | . | . | CASSYRTDTEAFF | TGTGCCAGCAGTTACAGGACAGACACTGAAGCTTTCTTT
TRBJ2-3 | 14 | TRBV29-1 | . | . | CSAAGSTLTDTQYF | TGCAGCGCGGCCGGGTCCACACTCACAGATACGCAGTATTTT
TRBJ2-5 | 13 | TRBV6-4 | . | . | CASSVEGGETQYF | TGTGCCAGCAGTGTTGAGGGTGGAGAGACCCAGTACTTC
TRBJ2-3 | 13 | TRBV6-4 | . | TRBD2 | CASQREPTDTQYF | TGTGCCAGCCAGCGGGAACCCACAGATACGCAGTATTTT
TRBJ2-7 | 11 | TRBV28 | . | . | CASSSIYEQYF | TGTGCCAGCAGTTCCATCTACGAGCAGTACTTC
TRBJ2-7 | 14 | TRBV28 | . | . | CASSTGTGVYEQYF | TGTGCCAGCAGTACCGGGACGGGGGTCTACGAGCAGTACTTC